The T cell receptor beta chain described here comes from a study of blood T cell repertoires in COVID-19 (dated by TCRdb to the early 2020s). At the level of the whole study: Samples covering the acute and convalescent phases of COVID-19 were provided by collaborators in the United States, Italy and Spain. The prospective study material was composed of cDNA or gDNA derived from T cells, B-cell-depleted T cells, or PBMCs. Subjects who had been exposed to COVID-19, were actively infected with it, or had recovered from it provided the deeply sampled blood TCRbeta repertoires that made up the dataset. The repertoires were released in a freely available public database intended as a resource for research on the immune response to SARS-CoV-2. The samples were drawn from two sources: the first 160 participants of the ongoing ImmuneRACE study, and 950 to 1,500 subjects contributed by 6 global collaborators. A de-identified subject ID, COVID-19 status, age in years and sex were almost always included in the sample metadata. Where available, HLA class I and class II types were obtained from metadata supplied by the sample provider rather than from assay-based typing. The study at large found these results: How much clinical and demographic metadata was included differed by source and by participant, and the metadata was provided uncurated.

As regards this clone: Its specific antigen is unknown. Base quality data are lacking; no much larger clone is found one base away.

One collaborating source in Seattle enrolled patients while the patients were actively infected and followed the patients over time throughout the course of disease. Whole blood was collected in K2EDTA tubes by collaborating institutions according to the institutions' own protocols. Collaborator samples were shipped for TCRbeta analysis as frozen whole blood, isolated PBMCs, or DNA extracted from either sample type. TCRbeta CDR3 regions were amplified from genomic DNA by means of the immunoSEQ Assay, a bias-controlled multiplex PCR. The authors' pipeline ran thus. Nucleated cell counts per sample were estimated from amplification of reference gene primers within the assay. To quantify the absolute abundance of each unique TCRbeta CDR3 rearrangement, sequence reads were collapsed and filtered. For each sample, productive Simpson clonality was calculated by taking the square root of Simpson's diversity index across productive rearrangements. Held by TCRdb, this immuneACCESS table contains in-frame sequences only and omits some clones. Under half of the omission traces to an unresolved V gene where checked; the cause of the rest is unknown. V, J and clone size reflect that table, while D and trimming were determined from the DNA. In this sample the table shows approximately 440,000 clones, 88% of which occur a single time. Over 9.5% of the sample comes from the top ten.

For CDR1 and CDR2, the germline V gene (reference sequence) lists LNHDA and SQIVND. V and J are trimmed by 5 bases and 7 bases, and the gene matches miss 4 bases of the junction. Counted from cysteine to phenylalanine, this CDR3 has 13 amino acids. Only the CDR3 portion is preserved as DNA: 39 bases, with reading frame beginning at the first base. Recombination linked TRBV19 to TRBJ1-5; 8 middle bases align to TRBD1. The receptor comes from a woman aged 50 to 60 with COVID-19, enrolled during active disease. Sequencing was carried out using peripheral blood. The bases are TGTGCCAGTAGTTCAGGGGGCTGGCAGCCCCAGCATTTT. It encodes CASSSGGWQPQHF.